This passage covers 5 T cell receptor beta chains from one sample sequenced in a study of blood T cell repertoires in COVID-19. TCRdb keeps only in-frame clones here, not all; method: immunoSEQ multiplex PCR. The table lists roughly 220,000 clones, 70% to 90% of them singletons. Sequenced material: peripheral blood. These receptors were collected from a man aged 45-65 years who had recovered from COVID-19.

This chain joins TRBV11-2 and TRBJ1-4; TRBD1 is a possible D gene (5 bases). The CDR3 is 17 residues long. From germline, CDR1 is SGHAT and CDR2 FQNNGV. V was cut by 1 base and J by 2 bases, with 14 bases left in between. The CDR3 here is CASSLVSGGTTNEKLFF. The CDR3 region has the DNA TGTGCCAGCAGCTTAGTCTCGGGGGGGACCACTAATGAAAAACTGTTTTTT.

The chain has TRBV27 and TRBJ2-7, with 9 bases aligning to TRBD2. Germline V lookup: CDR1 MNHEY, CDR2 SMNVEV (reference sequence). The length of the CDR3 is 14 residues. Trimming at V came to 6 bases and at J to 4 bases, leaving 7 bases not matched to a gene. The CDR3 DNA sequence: TGTGCCAGCAGATACGGGGCGGGAGGGTACGAGCAGTACTTC. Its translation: CASRYGAGGYEQYF.

CDR3 protein: CASSLGGTANQETQYF. The CDR3 DNA sequence: TGCGCCAGCAGCTTAGGAGGGACAGCCAACCAAGAGACCCAGTACTTC. J is TRBJ2-5 and V is TRBV5-1; weak D call: TRBD1 (7 bases). The germline gives CDR1 SGHRS, CDR2 YFSETQ. The CDR3 loop spans 16 amino acids. V was pared by 2 bases and J by 0 bases, with 14 bases between.

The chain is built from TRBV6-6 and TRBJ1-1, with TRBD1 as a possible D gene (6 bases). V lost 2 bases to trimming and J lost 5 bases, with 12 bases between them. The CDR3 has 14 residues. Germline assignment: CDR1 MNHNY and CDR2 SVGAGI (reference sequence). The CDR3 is CASSYVAQGTEAFF. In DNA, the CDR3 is TGTGCCAGCAGTTACGTAGCCCAGGGGACTGAAGCTTTCTTT.

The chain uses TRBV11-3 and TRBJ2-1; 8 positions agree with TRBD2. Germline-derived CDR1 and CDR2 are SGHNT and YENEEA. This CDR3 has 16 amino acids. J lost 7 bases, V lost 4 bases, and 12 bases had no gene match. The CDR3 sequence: CASSSRRSTSENEQFF. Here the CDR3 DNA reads TGTGCCAGCAGCTCCCGTCGTTCGACTAGCGAAAATGAGCAGTTCTTC.